Following are 25 T cell receptor beta chains from one sample sequenced in a study of T cell repertoires in cytomegalovirus infection (dated by TCRdb to between 2018 and 2021). Their antigen targets remain unknown. The sample's treatment or condition label is to be understood as: in vitro stimulation with specific CMV peptide epitopes to enrich CMV-specific T cells. Instrument on record: Illumina HiSeq 1500. In-frame beta chains were kept once TCRdb had trimmed the public reads at Q25 with fastp and called clones with MiXCR. Rows are combined by CDR3 protein, so each entry shows the most common genes and DNA. Present in this sample are over 55,000 distinct CDR3 sequences, about 19% of which were seen just once. The ten biggest clones cover more than 65% of the sample. Sequencing was performed on CD8+ T cells from cultured PBMCs, taken from culture after CMV antigen stimulation. The receptors here all came from a human donor in good health (CMV status not recorded). Some clones in this sample may be carry-over from other donors' samples.

This chain uses TRBV4-1 with TRBJ1-6; a weak D match, TRBD1 (5 bases). Trimming shortened V by 1 base and J by 6 bases, and 16 bases separated the two germline ends. Germline V lookup: CDR1 MGHRA, CDR2 YSYEKL. The CDR3 runs to 17 residues. The CDR3 DNA reads TGCGCCAGCAGCCAAGGGCCACCCGACAGCGTTAATTCACCCCTCCACTTT. It is translated as CASSQGPPDSVNSPLHF.

In this sample, this clonotype turned up a few times. The chain has TRBV7-8 and TRBJ2-7, with TRBD1 matching over 10 bases. Germline CDR1 SGHVS, CDR2 FQNEAQ. There are 18 residues in the CDR3. V gave up 1 base and J gave up 2 bases; unmatched junction bases: 11. CDR3 loop: CASSLGQGASRRAYEQYF. The CDR3 DNA sequence: TGTGCCAGCAGCTTAGGACAGGGGGCCTCGAGAAGGGCCTACGAGCAGTACTTC.

This clonotype came up a few times. This chain uses TRBV14 with TRBJ1-1; 8 nucleotides line up with TRBD1. The V gene end was trimmed by 4 bases and the J gene end by 3 bases; junction bases not matched to a gene: 7. The CDR3 extends over 15 amino acids. Germline V gene sequence: CDR1 SGHDN, CDR2 FVKESK. This CDR3 reads CASSPRQGADTEAFF. The CDR3 DNA is TGTGCCAGCAGCCCCCGCCAGGGGGCCGACACTGAAGCTTTCTTT.

The rearrangement joins TRBV4-1 to TRBJ2-7; either TRBD1 or TRBD2 may fit D (5 bases each). The CDR3 is 15 amino acids. V was clipped by 4 bases and J by 5 bases, with 18 bases between them. The germline gives CDR1 MGHRA, CDR2 YSYEKL. The CDR3 reads CASSRRDATDDEQYF. CDR3 in DNA: TGCGCCAGCAGCCGCCGGGACGCGACCGACGACGAGCAGTACTTC.

The sample holds a few counts of this clonotype. The V call is TRBV4-2, the J call TRBJ2-1, with TRBD1 as a possible D gene (5 bases). The germline CDR1 and CDR2 sequences are LGHNA and YNFKEQ. The CDR3 length is 16 residues. V was shortened by 0 bases and J by 7 bases, with 16 bases between the two germline ends. The CDR3 loop is CASSQEMGLEKNEQFF. Here the CDR3 DNA reads TGTGCCAGCAGCCAAGAGATGGGGCTTGAGAAGAATGAGCAGTTCTTC.

This clonotype showed up just a few times. This chain uses TRBV12-3 or TRBV12-4 with TRBJ1-2; D not certain. This CDR3 contains 14 residues. Trimming took 8 bases from V and 2 from J, leaving 15 bases between them. As DNA, the CDR3 is TGTGCCAGCGGGCCCCTTGACGGAAACTATGGCTACACCTTC. Translating it yields CASGPLDGNYGYTF.

V and J are TRBV7-2 and TRBJ2-7; weak D call: TRBD2 (6 bases). Germline V lookup: CDR1 SGHTA, CDR2 FQGNSA. The V end was cut by 2 bases, the J end by 5 bases, with 16 bases between. CDR3 length equals 15 residues. CDR3 sequence: CASSLNGFREDEQYF. In DNA, the CDR3 is TGTGCCAGCAGCTTAAACGGTTTCAGGGAGGACGAGCAGTACTTC. Using reference TRBV7-2 and TRBJ2-7 for the parts outside the CDR3, the full variable domain is GAGVSQSPSNKVTEKGKDVELRCDPISGHTALYWYRQSLGQGLEFLIYFQGNSAPDKSGLPSDRFSAERTGGSVSTLTIQRTQQEDSAVYLCASSLNGFREDEQYFGPGTRLTVT.

The chain joins TRBV7-6 to TRBJ2-6; tentative D call: TRBD1 (7 bases). The ends were cut back, 5 bases at V and 0 bases at J, with 23 bases in the middle. Germline loops: CDR1 SGHVS, CDR2 FNYEAQ. The CDR3 has 20 amino acids. The CDR3 DNA sequence: TGTGCCAGCAGCATCGGGACAGCGGGCCTTATCAGCTCTGGGGCCAACGTCCTGACTTTC. Translated: CASSIGTAGLISSGANVLTF.

A few counts support this clonotype. This rearrangement joins TRBV5-5 to TRBJ1-1; D is unresolved. Germline V gene sequence: CDR1 SGHKS, CDR2 YYEKEE (reference sequence). V dropped 5 bases and J dropped 6 bases, with 11 bases sitting between them. The CDR3 length is 12 residues. The DNA for the CDR3 is TGTGCCAGCAGGTCTAGGTCGGCTGAAGCTTTCTTT. This gives the protein CASRSRSAEAFF.

V is TRBV6-1 and J is TRBJ1-4, with 7 nucleotides matching TRBD1. Per the germline V gene, CDR1 is MNHNS and CDR2 is SASEGT. The J segment lost 7 bases and the V segment lost 8 bases, leaving 16 bases of the junction unmatched. This CDR3 is 16 amino acids long. CDR3 DNA sequence: TGTGCCAGCCTGAGACAGGGAGGGGGGGGAGGTGAAAAACTGTTTTTT. The encoded protein is CASLRQGGGGGEKLFF.

V is TRBV7-6 and J is TRBJ1-1; D unresolved. Germline lookup yields CDR1 SGHVS and CDR2 FNYEAQ. This CDR3 region has 13 residues. Trimming stripped 5 bases from V and 0 bases from J, with 7 bases between. CDR3 region: CASSAPLNTEAFF. CDR3 nucleotides: TGTGCCAGCAGCGCACCCCTGAACACTGAAGCTTTCTTT.

The rearrangement joins TRBV7-2 to TRBJ1-2; D call uncertain. CDR3 length: 10 residues. Trimming pared 8 bases from V and 8 bases from J, leaving 9 bases between. Germline CDR1 and CDR2: SGHTA and FQGNSA. The CDR3 region is CASGLQGYTF. For the CDR3, the DNA is TGTGCCAGCGGATTACAGGGCTACACCTTC.

The chain recombines TRBV9 with TRBJ2-3; 9 nucleotides align to TRBD2. There are 14 residues in the CDR3. Germline CDR1 is SGDLS and CDR2 is YYNGEE. J lost 4 bases, V lost 2 bases, and 2 bases had no gene match. The CDR3 DNA follows: TGTGCCAGCAGCGTCGCGGGGGGGTCAGATACGCAGTATTTT. It translates to CASSVAGGSDTQYF.

The rearrangement joins TRBV4-1 to TRBJ1-1; TRBD1 agrees at 9 bases. With 1 base clipped from V and 2 bases from J, the junction kept 11 bases outside the gene matches. This CDR3 has 18 residues. Germline V gene lookup returns CDR1 MGHRA and CDR2 YSYEKL. CDR3 loop: CASSQGGGTGRPNTEAFF. CDR3 nucleotide sequence: TGCGCCAGCAGCCAAGGGGGAGGGACAGGGCGGCCAAACACTGAAGCTTTCTTT.

This clonotype was seen only a few times. V gene TRBV7-2 combines with J gene TRBJ1-5; D ambiguous. V was shortened by 3 bases and J by 9 bases, with 15 bases between the two germline ends. Germline assignment: CDR1 SGHTA and CDR2 FQGNSA. The CDR3 is 14 amino acids. The CDR3 loop reads CASSFGRQTWPQHF. Here the CDR3 DNA reads TGTGCCAGCAGCTTCGGCAGGCAAACGTGGCCCCAGCATTTT. The variable domain in full, with the rest retrieved from reference TRBV7-2 and TRBJ1-5, is GAGVSQSPSNKVTEKGKDVELRCDPISGHTALYWYRQSLGQGLEFLIYFQGNSAPDKSGLPSDRFSAERTGGSVSTLTIQRTQQEDSAVYLCASSFGRQTWPQHFGDGTRLSIL.

The gene calls are TRBV10-3 and TRBJ1-1, with TRBD1 matching over 8 bases. CDR1 and CDR2 (germline): ENHRY, SYGVKD. The CDR3 is made up of 13 amino acids. V trimming: 0 bases; J trimming: 7 bases; junction bases outside the gene matches: 1. The CDR3 is CAISESTGVEAFF. CDR3 nucleotide sequence: TGTGCCATCAGTGAGTCGACAGGGGTTGAAGCTTTCTTT.

A few counts support this clonotype. This rearrangement joins TRBV7-6 to TRBJ2-7; 9 bases line up with TRBD1. The CDR3 runs to 14 residues. V was pared by 3 bases and J by 2 bases, with 2 bases of the junction left unmatched. Germline lookup yields CDR1 SGHVS and CDR2 FNYEAQ. The CDR3: CASSFGTGTYEQYF. The CDR3 DNA reads as TGTGCCAGCAGCTTCGGGACAGGGACCTACGAGCAGTACTTC.

This chain links TRBV15 with TRBJ2-5; D is uncertain. Trimming pared 1 base from V and 0 bases from J, leaving 6 bases between. CDR3 length: 14 residues. CDR1 is LNHNV, CDR2 YYDKDF, per germline (reference sequence). Here the CDR3 reads CATSRVENQETQYF. The CDR3 nucleotides are TGTGCCACCAGCAGAGTGGAGAACCAAGAGACCCAGTACTTC.

The V call is TRBV25-1, the J call TRBJ1-2; D remains unclear. The germline V and J ends were trimmed by 11 bases and 7 bases, with 14 bases remaining between them. Germline V gives CDR1 MGHDK, CDR2 SYGVNS. CDR3 length equals 11 residues. In DNA, the CDR3 is TGTGCCGCACTCAACTTTCGTGGCTACACCTTC. This translates into CAALNFRGYTF.

This clonotype was counted many times. The chain combines TRBV7-2 with TRBJ2-1; tentatively, D is TRBD2 (5 bases). V gave up 2 bases and J gave up 6 bases, with 14 bases separating them. CDR3 size: 15 residues. Per germline, CDR1 SGHTA and CDR2 FQGNSA. CDR3 bases: TGTGCCAGCAGCTTAAACCGCGGGCAGGTCAATGAGCAGTTCTTC. It codes for CASSLNRGQVNEQFF.

This clonotype was seen only a few times. This chain uses TRBV27 with TRBJ1-1; D is possibly TRBD1 (5 bases). Germline CDR1 is MNHEY and CDR2 is SMNVEV (reference sequence). CDR3 length: 14 amino acids. Trimming took 0 bases from V and 8 from J, leaving 13 bases between them. CDR3 amino acids: CASSLSGGHEEAFF. CDR3 nucleotide sequence: TGTGCCAGCAGTTTATCTGGGGGTCATGAGGAAGCTTTCTTT.

This clonotype was seen ten or more times. The V gene is TRBV7-2, the J gene TRBJ2-7; 10 bases map to TRBD2. The V gene's germline CDR1 is SGHTA and CDR2 FQGNSA. This CDR3 comprises 15 residues. Trimming cost V 3 bases and J 1 base; bases outside gene matches: 3. Written as DNA, the CDR3 is TGTGCCAGCAGCTTTATAGCGGGGGGATCCTACGAGCAGTACTTC. It translates to CASSFIAGGSYEQYF.

The chain combines TRBV12-3 or TRBV12-4 with TRBJ2-3; 10 nucleotides align to TRBD1. J lost 4 bases, V lost 10 bases, and 2 bases had no gene match. The length of the CDR3 is 12 residues. The CDR3 here is CAIGTGADTQYF. The CDR3 nucleotides read TGTGCCATCGGGACAGGGGCAGATACGCAGTATTTT.

This clonotype was counted only a few times. The chain recombines TRBV30 with TRBJ2-7; D gene unclear. Trimming took 0 bases from V and 3 from J, leaving 9 bases between them. The CDR3 runs 13 residues. CDR1 and CDR2 (germline): GTSNPN, SVGIG (reference sequence). This CDR3 is CAWSVTRNYEQYF. The CDR3 bases are TGTGCCTGGAGTGTCACAAGAAACTACGAGCAGTACTTC.

V is TRBV19 and J is TRBJ2-2; a possible D gene is TRBD1 (5 bases). V lost 3 bases, J lost 0 bases, and 8 bases lay in between. Germline-derived CDR1 and CDR2 are LNHDA and SQIVND (reference sequence). This CDR3 is 15 amino acids long. Written as DNA, the CDR3 is TGTGCCAGTAGTATTGCAGGGTCGAACACCGGGGAGCTGTTTTTT. Translation: CASSIAGSNTGELFF.